These 20 T cell receptor beta chains came from one sample sequenced in a study of T cell changes during pregnancy in multiple sclerosis. Some clones are missing from TCRdb's copy, which holds only in-frame ones; the method was immunoSEQ multiplex PCR. The table has around 40,000 clones, over 80% seen once. The source was CD4+ T cells from peripheral blood mononuclear cells, collected before pregnancy. These receptors came from a female donor with multiple sclerosis, enrolled in a pregnancy study.

This chain links TRBV10-3 with TRBJ2-7, with 10 bases aligning to TRBD1. The CDR3 totals 13 residues. The trim removed 5 bases at V and 7 bases at J, leaving 5 bases unmatched. Germline lookup yields CDR1 ENHRY and CDR2 SYGVKD. The CDR3 region is CAISPDRGLEQYF. The CDR3 bases are TGTGCCATCAGTCCGGACAGGGGGTTAGAGCAGTACTTC.

The rearrangement links TRBV9 to TRBJ1-2; TRBD1 agrees at 7 bases. The CDR3 length is 14 residues. Trimming at V came to 3 bases and at J to 4 bases, leaving 6 bases not matched to a gene. Germline loops: CDR1 SGDLS, CDR2 YYNGEE. CDR3 sequence: CASSATTGTYGYTF. In DNA form, the CDR3 reads TGTGCCAGCAGCGCTACGACAGGGACCTATGGCTACACCTTC.

V and J are TRBV11-2 and TRBJ2-3; D remains unclear. Per the germline V gene, CDR1 is SGHAT and CDR2 is FQNNGV. The V end lost 1 base, the J end lost 2 bases, and 13 bases lay between the germline ends. This CDR3 region has 16 residues. CDR3 nucleotides: TGTGCCAGCAGCTTAGTCATGGCGGCGTCCACAGATACGCAGTATTTT. It yields the protein CASSLVMAASTDTQYF.

The gene calls are TRBV5-5 and TRBJ1-2; no definite D call. Germline CDR1 is SGHKS and CDR2 is YYEKEE (reference sequence). The CDR3 is 16 amino acids. V lost 0 bases, J lost 0 bases, and 12 bases lay in between. CDR3 in amino acids: CASSLVVASSNYGYTF. CDR3 in DNA: TGTGCCAGCAGCTTGGTAGTAGCCAGTTCTAACTATGGCTACACCTTC. The variable domain in full, with the rest retrieved from reference TRBV5-5 and TRBJ1-2, is DAGVTQSPTHLIKTRGQQVTLRCSPISGHKSVSWYQQVLGQGPQFIFQYYEKEERGRGNFPDRFSARQFPNYSSELNVNALLLGDSALYLCASSLVVASSNYGYTFGSGTRLTVV.

The J gene is TRBJ1-3, the V gene TRBV19; the match to TRBD1 covers 10 bases. V lost 3 bases to trimming and J lost 3 bases; unmatched junction nucleotides: 5. The length of the CDR3 is 16 residues. Germline-derived CDR1 and CDR2 are LNHDA and SQIVND (reference sequence). In DNA, the CDR3 is TGTGCCAGTAGTATGGGGACAGGGGCAGGTGGAAACACCATATATTTT. This translates into CASSMGTGAGGNTIYF.

CDR3 in DNA: TGTGCCAGCAGAGCACAGGGGACGGGCGAGCAGTACTTC. Amino acids: CASRAQGTGEQYF. The V gene is TRBV5-8, the J gene TRBJ2-7; 7 bases agree with TRBD1. V lost 5 bases, J lost 6 bases, and 8 bases stayed unmatched. CDR1 is SGHTS, CDR2 YDEGEE, per germline. The CDR3 has 13 amino acids.

The chain carries TRBV5-5 and TRBJ2-1, with a tentative D call TRBD2 (6 bases). This CDR3 is built from 15 residues. Between the trimmed V and J ends, which lost 0 bases and 10 bases, there was a span of 17 bases. Germline CDR1 is SGHKS and CDR2 is YYEKEE (reference sequence). DNA of the CDR3: TGTGCCAGCAGCTTGGGGAGGGGACCGGGTCTAGAGCAGTTCTTC. Amino acid sequence: CASSLGRGPGLEQFF.

CDR3 in DNA: TGTGCCATCAGTGAGTCGGCCCCGCAGGGAGGTCAGCCCCAGCATTTT. Translated: CAISESAPQGGQPQHF. The rearrangement joins TRBV10-3 to TRBJ1-5; D perhaps matches TRBD1 (5 bases). Germline-derived CDR1 and CDR2 are ENHRY and SYGVKD. The V gene lost 0 bases and the J gene lost 6 bases, with 15 bases spanning the gap. CDR3 size: 16 residues.

This sequence joins TRBV6-6 and TRBJ1-3, with TRBD1 identical over 7 bases. V dropped 6 bases and J dropped 2; count of bases not matched to a gene: 10. Germline V gives CDR1 MNHNY, CDR2 SVGAGI (reference sequence). This CDR3 contains 16 residues. This chain's CDR3 is CASRQRTGTAGNTIYF. The CDR3 bases are TGTGCCAGCAGGCAAAGGACCGGGACAGCTGGAAACACCATATATTTT.

This clone appeared a few times. V usage is TRBV29-1 and J usage is TRBJ1-1; tentative D call: TRBD1 (5 bases). Germline V gene sequence: CDR1 SQVTM, CDR2 ANQGSEA. This CDR3 comprises 12 residues. V was cut by 6 bases and J by 4 bases, with 12 bases left in between. This CDR3 is CSVTAQGTEAFF. The CDR3 DNA reads as TGCAGCGTGACAGCCCAGGGCACTGAAGCTTTCTTT.

A word on this clone: The junction differs from germline at one of its ends, possibly a read error. This rearrangement joins TRBV19 to TRBJ2-7; 8 positions agree with TRBD2. The V gene's germline CDR1 is LNHDA and CDR2 SQIVND (reference sequence). The CDR3 is 16 residues long. The CDR3, as DNA: TGTGCCAGTAGTATACCTGGGACTAGTGTGTCCTCCGAGCAGTACTTC. As protein: CASSIPGTSVSSEQYF.

V usage is TRBV15 and J usage is TRBJ1-1, with D perhaps matching TRBD1 (6 bases). This CDR3 has 12 amino acids. Trimming removed 9 bases from V and 6 bases from J, with 14 bases in between. Germline CDR1 and CDR2: LNHNV and YYDKDF (reference sequence). CDR3 protein: CATKMGAAEAFF. The DNA of the CDR3 is TGTGCCACTAAAATGGGGGCCGCTGAAGCTTTCTTT. Together with reference TRBV15 and TRBJ1-1, the CDR3 gives the full variable domain: DAMVIQNPRYQVTQFGKPVTLSCSQTLNHNVMYWYQQKSSQAPKLLFHYYDKDFNNEADTPDNFQSRRPNTSFCFLDIRSPGLGDTAMYLCATKMGAAEAFFGQGTRLTVV.

The genes are TRBV19 and TRBJ2-7, with 7 bases fitting TRBD1. CDR1 is LNHDA, CDR2 SQIVND, per germline (reference sequence). With 11 bases clipped from V and 2 bases from J, the junction kept 9 bases outside the gene matches. This CDR3 is built from 13 residues. The CDR3 reads CASQRGGAYEQYF. CDR3 coding DNA: TGTGCCTCCCAAAGAGGGGGCGCCTACGAGCAGTACTTC.

V gene TRBV4-3 combines with J gene TRBJ1-6; D is possibly TRBD1 (5 bases). The germline CDR1 and CDR2 sequences are LGHNA and YSLEER. There are 13 residues in the CDR3. V was clipped by 2 bases and J by 9 bases, with 8 bases between them. The CDR3 protein is CASSQTGGSPLHF. CDR3 nucleotides: TGCGCCAGCAGCCAAACAGGCGGTTCACCCCTCCACTTT.

The rearrangement links TRBV5-5 to TRBJ2-7; D perhaps matches TRBD1 (6 bases). Germline CDR1 is SGHKS and CDR2 is YYEKEE (reference sequence). The V gene lost 4 bases and the J gene lost 4 bases, with 18 bases spanning the gap. The CDR3 extends over 15 amino acids. CDR3: CASSRNPGQVYEQYF. DNA for the CDR3: TGTGCCAGCAGCCGGAATCCGGGACAAGTTTACGAGCAGTACTTC.

This clone has a handful of counts. The chain couples TRBV5-1 to TRBJ1-1, with D unresolved. Germline-derived CDR1 and CDR2 are SGHRS and YFSETQ. Trimming stripped 2 bases from V and 6 bases from J, with 11 bases between. CDR3 length equals 13 residues. This CDR3 reads CASSLQSQAEAFF. CDR3 nucleotide sequence: TGCGCCAGCAGCTTACAGTCTCAGGCTGAAGCTTTCTTT.

This clone was detected only once. This chain connects TRBV5-1 to TRBJ1-2; D might be TRBD1 (6 bases). CDR3 length: 14 residues. Trimming pared 1 base from V and 1 base from J, leaving 8 bases between. Germline V gene lookup returns CDR1 SGHRS and CDR2 YFSETQ. The CDR3 sequence: CASSLSGDNYGYTF. The CDR3 region has the DNA TGCGCCAGCAGCTTGTCAGGGGATAACTATGGCTACACCTTC.

This clone was seen once. This chain links TRBV5-6 with TRBJ2-3; the match to TRBD1 covers 10 bases. V gave up 4 bases and J gave up 4 bases; unmatched junction bases: 9. Germline CDR1 is SGHDT and CDR2 is YYEEEE. The length of the CDR3 is 16 residues. CDR3 DNA: TGTGCCAGCAGCGCCTTGGGACAGGGGAATGCAGATACGCAGTATTTT. Residues: CASSALGQGNADTQYF.

The chain employs TRBV13 and TRBJ2-2; D unresolved. This CDR3 comprises 15 residues. In germline, CDR1 is PRHDT, CDR2 FYEKMQ (reference sequence). Trimming pared 0 bases from V and 2 bases from J, leaving 7 bases between. The CDR3 sequence: CASSLGLRNTGELFF. The CDR3 region has the DNA TGTGCCAGCAGCTTAGGCCTCAGAAACACCGGGGAGCTGTTTTTT.

The chain is built from TRBV4-1 and TRBJ1-6, with 8 bases identical to TRBD1. Trimming cost V 1 base and J 4 bases; bases outside gene matches: 12. The CDR3 totals 19 residues. CDR1 is MGHRA and CDR2 is YSYEKL in the germline V gene. The CDR3 here is CASSQVADRVLDYNSPLHF. CDR3 in DNA: TGCGCCAGCAGCCAAGTCGCGGACAGGGTATTGGATTATAATTCACCCCTCCACTTT.